The 21 T cell receptor beta chains in this list originate from one sample, sequenced in a study of T cell clones after liver transplantation. Assay used: immunoSEQ multiplex PCR; TCRdb lists only in-frame clones, some missing. The table lists 53,000 or so clones, 84% of them singletons, with roughly 8.1% in the top ten. This specimen was CD4+ T cells from blood, taken before liver transplant. The receptors originated from a human donor who received a liver transplant.

The chain employs TRBV6-6 and TRBJ1-6, with no clear D. Germline CDR1 MNHNY, CDR2 SVGAGI (reference sequence). The V gene lost 0 bases and the J gene lost 7 bases, with 7 bases spanning the gap. The CDR3 sequence is 14 residues long. The CDR3 DNA is TGTGCCAGCAGTTACTCGATAGGGAATTCACCCCTCCACTTT. Amino acids: CASSYSIGNSPLHF.

In nucleotides, the CDR3 is TGTGCCAGTAGTAAAGGGGGTAGTAACACTGAAGCTTTCTTT. It is translated as CASSKGGSNTEAFF. This rearrangement joins TRBV19 to TRBJ1-1; weak D call: TRBD1 (6 bases). Looked up from germline, CDR1 is LNHDA and CDR2 is SQIVND (reference sequence). This CDR3 is built from 14 residues. Trimming removed 4 bases at V and 2 bases at J, with 11 bases between.

J is TRBJ2-7 and V is TRBV6-4; 7 bases fit TRBD2. The CDR3 is 12 amino acids. Germline-derived CDR1 and CDR2 are MRHNA and SNTAGT. V shed 5 bases and J 4 bases; nucleotides not matched to a gene: 2. CDR3 protein: CASSLLAYEQYF. CDR3 bases: TGTGCCAGCAGTCTACTAGCGTACGAGCAGTACTTC.

V is TRBV9 and J is TRBJ1-3; D not certain. The CDR3 runs to 14 residues. Trimming pared 4 bases from V and 0 bases from J, leaving 8 bases between. CDR1 and CDR2 (germline): SGDLS, YYNGEE. This CDR3 is CASSKGNSGNTIYF. The CDR3, as DNA: TGTGCCAGCAGCAAAGGGAACTCTGGAAACACCATATATTTT.

In its sample, this clone was seen once. V usage is TRBV5-4 and J usage is TRBJ2-7; D ambiguous. Germline V gives CDR1 SGHNT, CDR2 YYREEE (reference sequence). CDR3 size: 14 residues. Trimming removed 0 bases from V and 5 bases from J, with 12 bases in between. In nucleotides, the CDR3 is TGTGCCAGCAGCTTGGATAGTAGTTTCCACGAGCAGTACTTC. This encodes CASSLDSSFHEQYF.

V is TRBV4-1 and J is TRBJ2-4; D remains ambiguous. With 1 base removed from V and 6 bases from J, the gap between germline ends came to 4 bases. This CDR3 is built from 12 residues. The germline gives CDR1 MGHRA, CDR2 YSYEKL. CDR3 DNA sequence: TGCGCCAGCAGCCAAGCAGGAAACATTCAGTACTTC. It encodes CASSQAGNIQYF.

This sequence joins TRBV6-5 and TRBJ1-5; 8 nucleotides align to TRBD1. This CDR3 region has 14 residues. From germline, CDR1 is MNHEY and CDR2 SVGAGI. J gave up 5 bases and V 5 bases, and 5 bases lay outside the gene matches. CDR3 coding DNA: TGTGCCAGCAGTAGAGGGACAGGTCATCAGCCCCAGCATTTT. Residues: CASSRGTGHQPQHF.

In regard to this clone: The junction does not match germline at one end; this may be a read error. The rearrangement links TRBV2 to TRBJ1-2; D is undetermined. This CDR3 has 13 amino acids. CDR1 is SNHLY, CDR2 FYNNEI, per germline. CDR3 sequence: CATSEPFNYGYTF. The DNA for the CDR3 is TGTGCCACCAGTGAACCATTTAACTATGGCTACACCTTC. Using reference TRBV2 and TRBJ1-2 for the parts outside the CDR3, the full variable domain is EPEVTQTPSHQVTQMGQEVILRCVPISNHLYFYWYRQILGQKVEFLVSFYNNEISEKSEIFDDQFSVERPDGSNFTLKIRSTKLEDSAMYFCATSEPFNYGYTFGSGTRLTVV.

This sequence joins TRBV7-2 and TRBJ1-3; D is ambiguous. CDR3 size: 22 residues. V was pared by 0 bases and J by 0 bases, with 27 bases between. In germline, CDR1 is SGHTA, CDR2 FQGNSA. The CDR3 region has the DNA TGTGCCAGCAGCTTAGCTGCCCATACCCGGCTTTTTAGCGGAAACTCTGGAAACACCATATATTTT. Translation: CASSLAAHTRLFSGNSGNTIYF.

The chain recombines TRBV20-1 with TRBJ2-7; D remains ambiguous. Trimming cost V 3 bases and J 5 bases, with 8 bases left between them. The germline gives CDR1 DFQATT, CDR2 SNEGSKA (reference sequence). This CDR3 region has 11 residues. The CDR3: CSASQVNEQYF. The DNA for the CDR3 is TGCAGTGCTAGCCAGGTAAACGAGCAGTACTTC.

The chain joins TRBV4-2 to TRBJ1-1; 7 nucleotides match TRBD1. Germline trimming cut 4 bases from V and 11 bases from J; bases unmatched to any gene: 10. CDR3 length equals 13 residues. Per the germline V gene, CDR1 is LGHNA and CDR2 is YNFKEQ. The CDR3 sequence: CASSRSPQGEAFF. Here the CDR3 DNA reads TGTGCCAGCAGCCGTAGTCCCCAGGGGGAGGCTTTCTTT.

This rearrangement joins TRBV5-5 to TRBJ1-1; a weak D match, TRBD1 (5 bases). Germline V lookup: CDR1 SGHKS, CDR2 YYEKEE (reference sequence). The germline V and J ends were trimmed by 3 bases and 0 bases, with 12 bases remaining between them. The CDR3 is made up of 15 amino acids. CDR3 nucleotide sequence: TGTGCCAGCAGCTCCAGGGACCTCATGAACACTGAAGCTTTCTTT. It codes for CASSSRDLMNTEAFF.

The chain recombines TRBV2 with TRBJ2-7; possibly TRBD1 for D (5 bases). CDR1 and CDR2 from the germline V gene are SNHLY and FYNNEI. V was pared by 7 bases and J by 3 bases, with 7 bases between. This CDR3 comprises 11 residues. The CDR3 DNA is TGTGCCAGCACACAGGACTACGAGCAGTACTTC. The encoded protein is CASTQDYEQYF.

This clone was detected once. The chain has TRBV15 and TRBJ1-5, with D possibly TRBD1 on 5 matching bases. Germline values: CDR1 LNHNV, CDR2 YYDKDF (reference sequence). There are 16 residues in the CDR3. V lost 1 base, J lost 2 bases, and 12 bases lay in between. The CDR3 DNA reads as TGTGCCACCAGCAGAGTTCGGGACCCAGGCAATCAGCCCCAGCATTTT. Amino acid sequence: CATSRVRDPGNQPQHF.

The V gene is TRBV11-3, the J gene TRBJ2-5; perhaps D is TRBD1 or TRBD2 (5 bases each). Germline V gene sequence: CDR1 SGHNT, CDR2 YENEEA. This CDR3 spans 13 amino acids. V was clipped by 3 bases and J by 7 bases, with 12 bases between them. CDR3 DNA: TGTGCCAGCAGCTTGGGGGATCGGGCGACCCAGTACTTC. It yields the protein CASSLGDRATQYF.

CDR3 DNA sequence: TGTGCCAGCTCAAGATACCCCGTTACAGGGGCGCAAGAGACCCAGTACTTC. It is translated as CASSRYPVTGAQETQYF. This chain joins TRBV18 and TRBJ2-5; TRBD1 aligns across 7 bases. The CDR3 spans 17 residues. V shed 5 bases and J 2 bases; nucleotides not matched to a gene: 14. Germline-derived CDR1 and CDR2 are KGHSH and LQKENI.

V gene TRBV28 combines with J gene TRBJ1-2, with a tentative D call TRBD1 (6 bases). This CDR3 spans 12 amino acids. V was pared by 6 bases and J by 4 bases, with 9 bases between. Germline CDR1 and CDR2: MDHEN and SYDVKM. CDR3 sequence reads: CASREGGYGYTF. The CDR3 bases are TGTGCCAGCAGGGAGGGGGGCTATGGCTACACCTTC.

V gene TRBV21-1 combines with J gene TRBJ2-3; the table's D call of TRBD2 was not tested on the DNA. TRBV21-1 counts as a pseudogene. The CDR3 is made up of 16 amino acids. CDR3 sequence: CASSSLDSGGAYTQYF. The DNA of the CDR3 is TGTGCCAGCAGCAGTCTTGATAGCGGGGGGGCCTATACGCAGTATTTT.

J is TRBJ1-3 and V is TRBV18; no reliable D call. Germline V lookup: CDR1 KGHSH, CDR2 LQKENI. V was cut by 8 bases and J by 0 bases, with 8 bases left in between. The CDR3 sequence is 13 residues long. CDR3 nucleotide sequence: TGTGCCAGCACGTGGGGCTCTGGAAACACCATATATTTT. Its protein product is CASTWGSGNTIYF.

The chain couples TRBV9 to TRBJ1-1, with D unresolved. Per germline, CDR1 SGDLS and CDR2 YYNGEE. This CDR3 comprises 15 residues. Trimming removed 0 bases at V and 0 bases at J, with 9 bases between. CDR3 amino acids: CASSVDQFMNTEAFF. As DNA, the CDR3 is TGTGCCAGCAGCGTAGATCAATTCATGAACACTGAAGCTTTCTTT. Full variable domain (remainder filled in from reference TRBV9 and TRBJ1-1): DSGVTQTPKHLITATGQRVTLRCSPRSGDLSVYWYQQSLDQGLQFLIQYYNGEERAKGNILERFSAQQFPDLHSELNLSSLELGDSALYFCASSVDQFMNTEAFFGQGTRLTVV.

This rearrangement joins TRBV30 to TRBJ2-2; D is undetermined. The CDR3 extends over 13 amino acids. Germline CDR1 is GTSNPN and CDR2 is SVGIG (reference sequence). Between the trimmed V and J ends, which lost 5 bases and 6 bases, there was a span of 13 bases. The CDR3 is CAWGNFGAGELFF. CDR3 DNA: TGTGCCTGGGGGAATTTTGGCGCCGGGGAGCTGTTTTTT.